This TCR beta chain stems from a study of cytomegalovirus exposure and HLA in healthy donors. Notes on the study in general: Reports indicate that TCR beta sequences accurately predicted the HLA-A and HLA-B alleles of most subjects.

Trimming stripped 5 bases from V and 4 bases from J, with 16 bases between. CDR1 and CDR2 from the germline V gene are SGHTA and FQGTGA. This CDR3 comprises 15 residues. 60 Vbeta and 13 Jbeta primers were used in PCR. Produced via immunoSEQ multiplex PCR; TCRdb's table is partial and in-frame only. The sample totals approximately 200,000 clones. A remark on this clone: Antigen specificity is unknown.

V is TRBV7-3 and J is TRBJ2-3; perhaps TRBD2 as D (6 bases). The source of this sequence is a boy aged 5 to 17 in good health and CMV-seronegative. Sequenced: PBMCs. The CDR3 DNA sequence: TGTGCCAGCAGCCAGGAGGCGGGATCCCCAGATACGCAGTATTTT. Amino acids: CASSQEAGSPDTQYF.